One and the same sample provided the 7 T cell receptor beta chains below, sequenced in a study of identical twins' blood T cells. TCRdb recomputed calls from the 5' RACE reads with MiXCR, one row per CDR3 protein. The sample has 300,000 to 450,000 distinct CDR3 sequences; approximately 30% are singletons. What was sequenced was PBMCs. The receptors originated from a woman aged 18-55 years in good health.

This clonotype was counted ten times or more. The V call is TRBV20-1, the J call TRBJ1-6; 7 nucleotides line up with TRBD1. CDR1 and CDR2 from the germline V gene are DFQATT and SNEGSKA (reference sequence). V lost 6 bases, J lost 6 bases, and 8 bases stayed unmatched. This CDR3 has 14 amino acids. CDR3 loop: CSAPRQGFNSPLHF. The CDR3 nucleotides are TGCAGTGCGCCGAGACAGGGCTTTAATTCACCCCTCCACTTT.

This clonotype occurred many times. The rearrangement links TRBV27 to TRBJ1-1, with D perhaps matching TRBD1 (6 bases). Trimming left V 2 bases short and J 13 bases short, with 20 bases between. Germline-derived CDR1 and CDR2 are MNHEY and SMNVEV (reference sequence). The CDR3 runs 14 residues. The CDR3 DNA follows: TGTGCCAGCAGTTTAAATCGGGAGCAAAACAGGGTTTTCTTT. Translation gives CASSLNREQNRVFF.

This clonotype came up once. The V and J genes are TRBV2 and TRBJ1-1; D call uncertain. V was cut by 9 bases and J by 2 bases, with 13 bases left in between. CDR3 size: 13 residues. Germline-derived CDR1 and CDR2 are SNHLY and FYNNEI. The CDR3 nucleotides are TGTGCCAGTCGACTTTTGGGAAACACTGAAGCTTTCTTT. Translation gives CASRLLGNTEAFF.

Only a few counts were recorded for this clonotype. The chain has TRBV6-1 and TRBJ1-1, with a tentative D call TRBD1 (5 bases). Germline CDR1 MNHNS, CDR2 SASEGT. Trimming took off 7 bases at V and 1 base at J, with 10 bases between the two ends. The CDR3 contains 13 residues. CDR3: CASKGFTNTEAFF. CDR3 nucleotides: TGTGCCAGCAAGGGGTTCACGAACACTGAAGCTTTCTTT.

V and J are TRBV7-2 and TRBJ2-7; perhaps TRBD2 as D (6 bases). CDR1 and CDR2 from the germline V gene are SGHTA and FQGNSA. The V and J ends lost 3 bases and 5 bases respectively, with 14 bases between them. This CDR3 has 14 residues. CDR3 protein: CASSLKGGPNEQYF. In DNA form, the CDR3 reads TGTGCCAGCAGCTTGAAGGGAGGTCCCAACGAGCAGTACTTC.

Comment on this clonotype: The junction departs from germline at one end; a sequencing error may be responsible. This sequence joins TRBV27 and TRBJ2-2, with D possibly TRBD2 on 5 matching bases. This CDR3 region has 15 residues. The germline V gene encodes CDR1 MNHEY and CDR2 SMNVEV (reference sequence). CDR3 nucleotide sequence: TGCGCCACTTCTCTGAGGACGGAGAACACCGGGGAGCCGTTTTTT. This sequence encodes CATSLRTENTGEPFF.

This clonotype was seen more than once but under ten times. The V and J genes are TRBV7-9 and TRBJ1-1; weak D call: TRBD1 (5 bases). Trimming removed 1 base at V and 1 base at J, with 10 bases between. This CDR3 contains 15 residues. Germline-derived CDR1 and CDR2 are SEHNR and FQNEAQ (reference sequence). The CDR3 DNA reads as TGTGCCAGCAGCTTAGGTCGAGGGGAGAACACTGAAGCTTTCTTT. This codes for CASSLGRGENTEAFF.